This passage covers 2 T cell receptor beta chains from one sample sequenced in a study of T-cell reconstitution after alpha-beta-depleted transplantation in children. Construction of the TCRbeta library involved unique molecular identifiers. TCRdb analysed the PCR reads with MiXCR anew, one entry per CDR3 protein. Counted here are around 440,000 distinct CDR3 sequences, over 9.5% occurring once; the ten biggest clones make up about 2%. The starting material was PBMCs, obtained before TCRalphabeta/CD19-depleted stem cell transplant. All receptors come from a child aged 2-9 years with inherited bone marrow failure, due to receive a stem cell transplant.

This clonotype was detected only a few times. This chain joins TRBV7-2 and TRBJ2-7; 8 nucleotides line up with TRBD1. The CDR3 contains 16 residues. J lost 3 bases, V lost 2 bases, and 9 bases had no gene match. Germline CDR1 SGHTA, CDR2 FQGNSA. The CDR3 here is CASSLNQGAWLYEQYF. The CDR3 nucleotides read TGTGCCAGCAGCTTAAACCAGGGGGCATGGCTCTACGAGCAGTACTTC.

Many counts were recorded for this clonotype. The V call is TRBV28, the J call TRBJ2-1; D is possibly TRBD2 (7 bases). V was trimmed by 6 bases and J by 7 bases, leaving 19 bases between them. The CDR3 length is 15 residues. The germline CDR1 and CDR2 sequences are MDHEN and SYDVKM. The CDR3 sequence: CASSLGGGSTNEQFF. In nucleotides, the CDR3 is TGTGCCAGCAGCCTAGGCGGGGGCAGTACGAATGAGCAGTTCTTC.